Listed below are T cell receptor beta chains from one sample, sequenced in a study of T cell changes during pregnancy in multiple sclerosis. The repertoire was sequenced with immunoSEQ multiplex PCR; TCRdb's copy has only in-frame clones and lacks some. The data show 79,000 or so clones, with approximately 90% seen just once and 1.5% to 2% held by the top ten. This material consisted of peripheral blood, taken in the first trimester of pregnancy. The receptors were gathered from a female donor in good health, enrolled as a control in a pregnancy study. The CDR3 runs from the conserved cysteine through the conserved F or W. A D gene is named only where the DNA matches it firmly. The size of a clone is reported for some rows only, either as once, few or many, or as a class for expanded clones.

j_gene: TRBJ1-5
abundance: .
v_gene: TRBV6-1
d_gene: TRBD1
CDR3nt: TGTGCCAGCAGTGGGGAGGACCGGGACAGAGGACTCTATAGCAATCAGCCCCAGCATTTT
CDR3aa: CASSGEDRDRGLYSNQPQHF

j_gene: TRBJ2-7
abundance: .
v_gene: TRBV19
d_gene: .
CDR3nt: TGTGCCAGTAGTATAGTAGCCAGCTACGAGCAGTACTTC
CDR3aa: CASSIVASYEQYF

j_gene: TRBJ1-1
abundance: .
v_gene: TRBV29-1
d_gene: TRBD1
CDR3nt: TGCAGCGTTGGTCTAGACAGGGCTAAAGCTTTCTTT
CDR3aa: CSVGLDRAKAFF

j_gene: TRBJ1-2
abundance: .
v_gene: TRBV10-3
d_gene: TRBD1
CDR3nt: TGTGCCATCAGGGGACAGGACCCTAACTATGGCTACACCTTC
CDR3aa: CAIRGQDPNYGYTF

j_gene: TRBJ1-1
abundance: .
v_gene: TRBV5-1
d_gene: TRBD1
CDR3nt: TGCGCCAGCAGCTTGGAGGCGACAGGGAGTCGCACTGAAGCTTTCTTT
CDR3aa: CASSLEATGSRTEAFF

j_gene: TRBJ2-2
abundance: .
v_gene: TRBV5-8
d_gene: TRBD2
CDR3nt: TGTGCCAGCAGCCCGTGGACTAGCGGGGACACCGGGGAGCTGTTTTTT
CDR3aa: CASSPWTSGDTGELFF

j_gene: TRBJ1-4
abundance: once
v_gene: TRBV2
d_gene: .
CDR3nt: TGTGCCAGCAGGGGGAGGCCGGGGGATCCTCGGGAACTGTTTTTT
CDR3aa: CASRGRPGDPRELFF

j_gene: TRBJ1-6
abundance: .
v_gene: TRBV6-6
d_gene: .
CDR3nt: TGTGCCAGCAGCCCGGGGGTATATAATTCACCCCTCCACTTT
CDR3aa: CASSPGVYNSPLHF

j_gene: TRBJ2-5
abundance: .
v_gene: TRBV4-2
d_gene: TRBD2
CDR3nt: TGTGCCAGCAGCCAAGGCACGGCTAGCGGCCAAGAGACCCAGTACTTC
CDR3aa: CASSQGTASGQETQYF

j_gene: TRBJ1-1
abundance: .
v_gene: TRBV11-1
d_gene: .
CDR3nt: TGTGCCAGCAGCTCTTCGGATAGAACAGGGAACACTGAAGCTTTCTTT
CDR3aa: CASSSSDRTGNTEAFF

j_gene: TRBJ1-1
abundance: .
v_gene: TRBV29-1
d_gene: .
CDR3nt: TGCAGCGTTGAAGGGCAGTTTAACACTGAAGCTTTCTTT
CDR3aa: CSVEGQFNTEAFF

j_gene: TRBJ1-5
abundance: .
v_gene: TRBV11-1
d_gene: .
CDR3nt: TGTGCCAGCAGCTTAGAGCGGGCAAGCAGGCAGCCCCAGCATTTT
CDR3aa: CASSLERASRQPQHF

j_gene: TRBJ1-2
abundance: .
v_gene: TRBV7-2
d_gene: .
CDR3nt: TGTGCCAGCAGCAAGCAGGGATGGGGCTACACCTTC
CDR3aa: CASSKQGWGYTF

j_gene: TRBJ1-5
abundance: .
v_gene: TRBV2
d_gene: .
CDR3nt: TGTGCCAGCAGTCATCCCTCGCAGGGGCTGGAGGGCAATCAGCCCCAGCATTTT
CDR3aa: CASSHPSQGLEGNQPQHF

j_gene: TRBJ2-7
abundance: .
v_gene: TRBV6-1
d_gene: TRBD1
CDR3nt: TGTGCCAGCAGTGAAGTAGACAGGGGATCCCACTACGAGCAGTACTTC
CDR3aa: CASSEVDRGSHYEQYF

j_gene: TRBJ1-1
abundance: .
v_gene: TRBV30
d_gene: .
CDR3nt: TGTGCCTGGAGAGAGCAGGGTATTTCTGAAGCTTTCTTT
CDR3aa: CAWREQGISEAFF

j_gene: TRBJ1-1
abundance: .
v_gene: TRBV9
d_gene: TRBD1
CDR3nt: TGTGCCAGCAGCGGGTCAGACAGGGGCTGGACTGAAGCTTTCTTT
CDR3aa: CASSGSDRGWTEAFF

j_gene: TRBJ2-3
abundance: .
v_gene: TRBV6-4
d_gene: TRBD1
CDR3nt: TGTGCCAGCAGTCAGGGGGATGACACAGATACGCAGTATTTT
CDR3aa: CASSQGDDTDTQYF

j_gene: TRBJ1-2
abundance: .
v_gene: TRBV30
d_gene: .
CDR3nt: TGTGCCTGGAGTGTACGAGGGAATAGAGGTGGCTACACCTTC
CDR3aa: CAWSVRGNRGGYTF

j_gene: TRBJ2-1
abundance: .
v_gene: TRBV5-1
d_gene: .
CDR3nt: TGCGCCAGCAGGATTGAGAGTTGGGAGCAGTTCTTC
CDR3aa: CASRIESWEQFF

j_gene: TRBJ2-1
abundance: .
v_gene: TRBV6-5
d_gene: .
CDR3nt: TGTGCCAGCAGCGCGGGTAATGAGCAGTTCTTC
CDR3aa: CASSAGNEQFF

j_gene: TRBJ2-1
abundance: once
v_gene: TRBV29-1
d_gene: .
CDR3nt: TGCAGCGTAGAGCGCGACGTCCCCAATGAGCAGTTCTTC
CDR3aa: CSVERDVPNEQFF

j_gene: TRBJ1-3
abundance: .
v_gene: TRBV6-5
d_gene: .
CDR3nt: TGTGCCAGCAGACCGGGACACCCGACGGACACCATATATTTT
CDR3aa: CASRPGHPTDTIYF

j_gene: TRBJ2-4
abundance: .
v_gene: TRBV7-8
d_gene: TRBD2
CDR3nt: TGTGCCAGCAGCTTACTTAGGCTAGCGGGGGACTTAGCCAAAAACATTCAGTACTTC
CDR3aa: CASSLLRLAGDLAKNIQYF

j_gene: TRBJ2-3
abundance: .
v_gene: TRBV4-2
d_gene: TRBD2
CDR3nt: TGTGCCAGCAACAGAGCGGGGGCCACAGATACGCAGTATTTT
CDR3aa: CASNRAGATDTQYF

j_gene: TRBJ2-7
abundance: .
v_gene: TRBV7-8
d_gene: .
CDR3nt: TGTGCCAGCAGCTTAGAGGTCACAGCCTCCTACGAGCAGTACTTC
CDR3aa: CASSLEVTASYEQYF

j_gene: TRBJ1-4
abundance: .
v_gene: TRBV18
d_gene: .
CDR3nt: TGTGCCAGCTCACGAGACAGGCCAGATAATGAAAAACTGTTTTTT
CDR3aa: CASSRDRPDNEKLFF

j_gene: TRBJ1-2
abundance: .
v_gene: TRBV29-1
d_gene: TRBD1
CDR3nt: TGCAGCGTTGGGGACAGGAGTAGCACCTTC
CDR3aa: CSVGDRSSTF

j_gene: TRBJ2-5
abundance: .
v_gene: TRBV28
d_gene: TRBD1
CDR3nt: TGTGCCAGCAGCCCACGAGCCGGGACAGGGGATAGTCTGGGGGAGACCCAGTACTTC
CDR3aa: CASSPRAGTGDSLGETQYF

j_gene: TRBJ1-6
abundance: .
v_gene: TRBV28
d_gene: .
CDR3nt: TGTGCCAGCAGTTTTCGACAGGAAAATTCACCCCTCCACTTT
CDR3aa: CASSFRQENSPLHF

j_gene: TRBJ1-3
abundance: .
v_gene: TRBV19
d_gene: .
CDR3nt: TGTGCCAGTAGTAGGCTCAGAACCTCTGGAAACACCATATATTTT
CDR3aa: CASSRLRTSGNTIYF

j_gene: TRBJ2-2
abundance: .
v_gene: TRBV6-5
d_gene: .
CDR3nt: TGTGCCAGCAGCTTTACAGACACCGGGGAGCTGTTTTTT
CDR3aa: CASSFTDTGELFF

j_gene: TRBJ2-7
abundance: .
v_gene: TRBV19
d_gene: .
CDR3nt: TGTGCCAGTAGTGGGGCAGGGTCCCTACGTAGCGAGCAGTACTTC
CDR3aa: CASSGAGSLRSEQYF

j_gene: TRBJ1-3
abundance: .
v_gene: TRBV2
d_gene: TRBD1
CDR3nt: TGTGCCGCCGCGGGACAGGGCTTGGCCGGAAACACCATATATTTT
CDR3aa: CAAAGQGLAGNTIYF

j_gene: TRBJ2-4
abundance: .
v_gene: TRBV27
d_gene: .
CDR3nt: TGTGCCAGCAGCAATTTAGCCAAAAACATTCAGTACTTC
CDR3aa: CASSNLAKNIQYF

j_gene: TRBJ1-3
abundance: once
v_gene: TRBV7-2
d_gene: .
CDR3nt: TGTGCCAGCAGCGCCGGGGGCTCTGGAAACACCATATATTTT
CDR3aa: CASSAGGSGNTIYF

j_gene: TRBJ2-7
abundance: .
v_gene: TRBV9
d_gene: TRBD1
CDR3nt: TGTGCCAGCAGCCGCACAGGGGGAGAGCAGTACTTC
CDR3aa: CASSRTGGEQYF

j_gene: TRBJ1-2
abundance: .
v_gene: TRBV25-1
d_gene: .
CDR3nt: TGTGCCAGCAGCAGTGCCTATGGCTACACCTTC
CDR3aa: CASSSAYGYTF

j_gene: TRBJ1-1
abundance: once
v_gene: TRBV18
d_gene: .
CDR3nt: TGTGCCAGCTCACCGGTAGTGGACACTGAAGCTTTCTTT
CDR3aa: CASSPVVDTEAFF

j_gene: TRBJ2-5
abundance: once
v_gene: TRBV18
d_gene: .
CDR3nt: TGTGCCAGCTCACCATGGGGGACATTCATGGAGACCCAGTACTTC
CDR3aa: CASSPWGTFMETQYF

j_gene: TRBJ2-7
abundance: .
v_gene: TRBV4-3
d_gene: .
CDR3nt: TGCGCCAGCAGCCAAGATCGGGGATTGCTTTCCGAGCAGTACTTC
CDR3aa: CASSQDRGLLSEQYF

j_gene: TRBJ2-5
abundance: .
v_gene: TRBV7-8
d_gene: .
CDR3nt: TGTGCCAGCAGCTTAGAGCCTATCAAAGAGACCCAGTACTTC
CDR3aa: CASSLEPIKETQYF

j_gene: TRBJ1-2
abundance: .
v_gene: TRBV23-1
d_gene: TRBD1
CDR3nt: TGCGCCAGCAGTCTCCGGGACAGCCACATTTATAACTATGGCTACACCTTC
CDR3aa: CASSLRDSHIYNYGYTF

j_gene: TRBJ1-1
abundance: .
v_gene: TRBV7-2
d_gene: .
CDR3nt: TGTGCCAGCAGCACAACTATCCTCAAGAACACTGAAGCTTTCTTT
CDR3aa: CASSTTILKNTEAFF

j_gene: TRBJ2-7
abundance: few
v_gene: TRBV30
d_gene: TRBD1
CDR3nt: TGTGCCTGGAGGCTTTCCGGGACAGGAGGACTCTACGAGCAGTACTTC
CDR3aa: CAWRLSGTGGLYEQYF

j_gene: TRBJ2-5
abundance: .
v_gene: TRBV5-4
d_gene: .
CDR3nt: TGTGCCAGCAGCTATTATCTGGGGGCAGTAGAGACCCAGTACTTC
CDR3aa: CASSYYLGAVETQYF

j_gene: TRBJ1-1
abundance: once
v_gene: TRBV18
d_gene: TRBD1
CDR3nt: TGTGCCAGCTCACCGGGGACAGGGACTATGAACACTGAAGCTTTCTTT
CDR3aa: CASSPGTGTMNTEAFF

j_gene: TRBJ2-3
abundance: .
v_gene: TRBV7-9
d_gene: .
CDR3nt: TGTGCCAGCAGCTTAGGTCACAGGGATACAGATACGCAGTATTTT
CDR3aa: CASSLGHRDTDTQYF

j_gene: TRBJ1-6
abundance: .
v_gene: TRBV13
d_gene: .
CDR3nt: TGTGCCAGCAGCCAAGGGACACCTGCTCTGGGTAATTCACCCCTCCACTTT
CDR3aa: CASSQGTPALGNSPLHF

j_gene: TRBJ1-1
abundance: .
v_gene: TRBV5-1
d_gene: .
CDR3nt: TGCGCCAGCAGCCTAAGTCCCTTTGGTGGGAACACTGAAGCTTTCTTT
CDR3aa: CASSLSPFGGNTEAFF

j_gene: TRBJ2-2
abundance: .
v_gene: TRBV7-2
d_gene: .
CDR3nt: TGTGCCAGCAGCTTTCAGCGTGGCACCGGGGAGCTGTTTTTT
CDR3aa: CASSFQRGTGELFF

j_gene: TRBJ1-1
abundance: .
v_gene: TRBV6-6
d_gene: .
CDR3nt: TGTGCCAGCAGCCCTGAGGGCTTGGGCACTGAAGCTTTCTTT
CDR3aa: CASSPEGLGTEAFF

j_gene: TRBJ2-4
abundance: .
v_gene: TRBV19
d_gene: TRBD1
CDR3nt: TGTGCCAGTAGTTCCACCGGGACAGGGGGCAAAAACATTCAGTACTTC
CDR3aa: CASSSTGTGGKNIQYF

j_gene: TRBJ2-1
abundance: .
v_gene: TRBV4-3
d_gene: .
CDR3nt: TGCGCCAGCAGCCAAGACCACAGTTCCTACAATGAGCAGTTCTTC
CDR3aa: CASSQDHSSYNEQFF